Presented here are 29 T cell receptor beta chains from one specimen sequenced in a study of blood T cell repertoires in COVID-19. Repertoires were generated with immunoSEQ multiplex PCR, while TCRdb's copy carries only in-frame clones and drops some. Of hundreds of thousands of clones listed, about nine tenths are singletons. What was sequenced was PBMCs or T cells enriched from blood (not recorded which). All receptors come from a man between 60 and 75 years old who had recovered from COVID-19.

The chain uses TRBV2 and TRBJ1-3; D unresolved. There are 14 residues in the CDR3. V lost 3 bases to trimming and J lost 4 bases, with 10 bases between them. Germline lookup yields CDR1 SNHLY and CDR2 FYNNEI. This CDR3 reads CASSDQRKGNTIYF. CDR3 nucleotide sequence: TGTGCCAGCAGTGATCAGCGGAAAGGAAACACCATATATTTT.

This CDR3 reads CATSDSPSGRDTQYF. CDR3 DNA: TGTGCCACCAGTGATTCCCCCAGCGGGAGGGATACGCAGTATTTT. The chain has TRBV24-1 and TRBJ2-3; the match to TRBD2 covers 9 bases. The germline gives CDR1 KGHDR, CDR2 SFDVKD. Unmatched junction bases numbered 5, after V lost 2 bases and J lost 6 bases. This CDR3 has 15 residues.

The rearrangement joins TRBV21-1 to TRBJ1-1. TRBV21-1 is designated a pseudogene. This CDR3 region has 13 residues. DNA of the CDR3: TGTGCCAGCAGCAATAAGAGTCTGTTTGAAGCTTTCTTT. Translated: CASSNKSLFEAFF.

The genes are TRBV6-5 and TRBJ1-3; perhaps TRBD1 as D (6 bases). This CDR3 has 14 amino acids. Germline lookup yields CDR1 MNHEY and CDR2 SVGAGI. V shed 6 bases and J shed 2 bases, with 11 bases lying between them. CDR3 nucleotide sequence: TGTGCCAGCAGGATTACAGGGCCTGGAAACACCATATATTTT. Translated, it gives CASRITGPGNTIYF.

This sequence joins TRBV28 and TRBJ1-3; 7 bases are shared with TRBD1. The trim removed 6 bases at V and 0 bases at J, leaving 8 bases unmatched. The CDR3 is made up of 16 amino acids. CDR1 is MDHEN and CDR2 is SYDVKM in the germline V gene. The CDR3 loop is CASSIVGQLSGNTIYF. The CDR3 DNA follows: TGTGCCAGCAGCATCGTGGGACAGCTCTCTGGAAACACCATATATTTT.

The chain has TRBV11-1 and TRBJ2-5; 8 bases agree with TRBD1. The germline CDR1 and CDR2 sequences are SGHAT and FQDESV (reference sequence). The CDR3 is 16 residues long. Trimming cost V 2 bases and J 3 bases; bases outside gene matches: 8. The CDR3 is CASSLSGGRVEETQYF. The CDR3 nucleotides read TGTGCCAGCAGCTTATCAGGGGGCAGGGTTGAAGAGACCCAGTACTTC.

CDR3 in amino acids: CASSREASQETQYF. The CDR3 nucleotides are TGCGCCAGCAGCAGGGAGGCTTCTCAAGAGACCCAGTACTTC. The chain combines TRBV5-1 with TRBJ2-5, with a weak D call TRBD2 (6 bases). The germline V gene has CDR1 SGHRS and CDR2 YFSETQ. Trimming pared 4 bases from V and 2 bases from J, leaving 12 bases between. CDR3 size: 14 residues.

This clone was recorded a few times. The chain has TRBV9 and TRBJ2-1; tentatively, D is TRBD1 (6 bases). The V and J ends lost 4 bases and 6 bases respectively, with 11 bases between them. From germline, CDR1 is SGDLS and CDR2 YYNGEE. The CDR3 is made up of 13 amino acids. The CDR3 is CASSSGQPNEQFF. Written as DNA, the CDR3 is TGTGCCAGCAGCTCGGGACAACCCAATGAGCAGTTCTTC.

Only a few counts were recorded for this clone. The CDR3 coding sequence is TGTGCCAGCAGCTTCTCTAGGAGCCCCGCTCCTTACGAGCAGTACTTC. It encodes CASSFSRSPAPYEQYF. This chain connects TRBV7-9 to TRBJ2-7; no firm D call. CDR1 is SEHNR, CDR2 FQNEAQ, per germline (reference sequence). This CDR3 is 16 amino acids long. V lost 3 bases, J lost 4 bases, and 19 bases lay in between.

The rearrangement joins TRBV5-1 to TRBJ1-5, with 8 nucleotides matching TRBD1. Germline V lookup: CDR1 SGHRS, CDR2 YFSETQ. After removal of 1 base from V and 2 bases from J, the junction contained 2 bases not matched to a gene. CDR3 size: 15 residues. The CDR3 DNA reads as TGCGCCAGCAGCTTGCAGGGGGCAGGCAATCAGCCCCAGCATTTT. This encodes CASSLQGAGNQPQHF. The variable domain in full, with the rest retrieved from reference TRBV5-1 and TRBJ1-5, is KAGVTQTPRYLIKTRGQQVTLSCSPISGHRSVSWYQQTPGQGLQFLFEYFSETQRNKGNFPGRFSGRQFSNSRSEMNVSTLELGDSALYLCASSLQGAGNQPQHFGDGTRLSIL.

V is TRBV27 and J is TRBJ2-3; D is unresolved. Trimming removed 5 bases from V and 1 base from J, with 22 bases in between. The CDR3 contains 18 residues. CDR1 is MNHEY, CDR2 SMNVEV, per germline (reference sequence). The CDR3 sequence: CASSIDRPGPRRTDTQYF. Written as DNA, the CDR3 is TGTGCCAGCAGTATAGACCGCCCTGGGCCCCGCCGCACAGATACGCAGTATTTT.

The chain has TRBV11-2 and TRBJ2-7; 9 bases match TRBD1. Unmatched junction bases numbered 5, after V lost 5 bases and J lost 3 bases. The germline V gene has CDR1 SGHAT and CDR2 FQNNGV. The CDR3 sequence is 14 residues long. CDR3: CASSKRDRDYEQYF. The CDR3 DNA is TGTGCCAGCAGCAAACGGGACAGGGACTACGAGCAGTACTTC.

V and J are TRBV7-3 and TRBJ2-2; TRBD1 matches at 9 bases. After removal of 5 bases from V and 1 base from J, the junction contained 5 bases not matched to a gene. This CDR3 contains 16 residues. Germline V gene sequence: CDR1 SGHTA, CDR2 FQGTGA. This CDR3 is CASSAPGQGNTGELFF. CDR3 nucleotides: TGTGCCAGCAGCGCCCCGGGACAGGGGAACACCGGGGAGCTGTTTTTT. Combining the CDR3 with reference TRBV7-3 and TRBJ2-2 gives the whole variable domain GAGVSQTPSNKVTEKGKYVELRCDPISGHTALYWYRQSLGQGPEFLIYFQGTGAADDSGLPNDRFFAVRPEGSVSTLKIQRTERGDSAVYLCASSAPGQGNTGELFFGEGSRLTVL.

The chain uses TRBV9 and TRBJ2-2; no clear D gene. Per germline, CDR1 SGDLS and CDR2 YYNGEE. Trimming left V 3 bases short and J 7 bases short, with 22 bases between. The CDR3 sequence is 17 residues long. CDR3 sequence reads: CASSAFFWAERSGELFF. CDR3 bases: TGTGCCAGCAGCGCATTCTTTTGGGCCGAACGAAGCGGGGAGCTGTTTTTT.

This clone was detected once. This sequence joins TRBV24-1 and TRBJ2-1; 9 bases map to TRBD1. Looked up from germline, CDR1 is KGHDR and CDR2 is SFDVKD. After removal of 5 bases from V and 5 bases from J, the junction contained 12 bases not matched to a gene. This CDR3 contains 17 residues. CDR3: CATSATLRTGAHNEQFF. For the CDR3, the DNA is TGTGCCACCAGTGCCACTCTTAGGACAGGGGCGCACAATGAGCAGTTCTTC.

This chain joins TRBV28 and TRBJ1-5; TRBD1 is a possible D gene (5 bases). Germline V gene data show CDR1 as MDHEN and CDR2 as SYDVKM. The V end was cut by 5 bases, the J end by 0 bases, with 26 bases between. This CDR3 spans 20 amino acids. CDR3 amino acids: CASSPLFLGTGKYSNQPQHF. The CDR3 region has the DNA TGTGCCAGCAGTCCTCTTTTTCTTGGTACAGGTAAATATAGCAATCAGCCCCAGCATTTT.

V gene TRBV24-1 combines with J gene TRBJ2-3, with D perhaps matching TRBD2 (6 bases). V lost 0 bases, J lost 2 bases, and 14 bases lay in between. The CDR3 contains 17 residues. Germline V gene sequence: CDR1 KGHDR, CDR2 SFDVKD. DNA for the CDR3: TGTGCCACCAGTGATTTGCTAGTTAGCGGACCCACAGATACGCAGTATTTT. Translated: CATSDLLVSGPTDTQYF.

The chain employs TRBV3-1 (or the pseudogene TRBV3-2) and TRBJ2-5; 7 nucleotides match TRBD1. The CDR3 extends over 14 amino acids. Germline CDR1 LGHDT, CDR2 YNNKEL (reference sequence). Trimming removed 5 bases from V and 4 bases from J; junction bases left unmatched: 7. The CDR3 sequence: CASSFRQGSETQYF. The DNA for the CDR3 is TGTGCCAGCAGCTTTAGACAGGGATCAGAGACCCAGTACTTC.

The DNA for the CDR3 is TGTGCCAGCAGTCGCTCTGGGGCCAACGTCCTGACTTTC. This sequence encodes CASSRSGANVLTF. The chain recombines TRBV14 with TRBJ2-6; D remains unclear. Deletions cut 6 bases from V and 0 bases from J, with 3 bases between. The CDR3 covers 13 residues. Germline values: CDR1 SGHDN, CDR2 FVKESK.

The V call is TRBV3-1 (or the pseudogene TRBV3-2), the J call TRBJ2-7; D possibly corresponds to TRBD2 (5 bases). This CDR3 region has 16 residues. V was cut by 3 bases and J by 4 bases, with 19 bases left in between. Germline V gene data show CDR1 as LGHDT and CDR2 as YNNKEL (reference sequence). The CDR3 sequence is CASSHSQRRAVYEQYF. The DNA of the CDR3 is TGTGCCAGCAGCCACTCCCAGCGGAGAGCCGTATACGAGCAGTACTTC.

The J gene is TRBJ2-7, the V gene TRBV19; the D gene is possibly TRBD1 (6 bases). Germline V gives CDR1 LNHDA, CDR2 SQIVND (reference sequence). The length of the CDR3 is 14 residues. V lost 0 bases and J 3 bases, leaving 9 bases between the germline ends. The CDR3 reads CASSIETDSYEQYF. In DNA form, the CDR3 reads TGTGCCAGTAGTATAGAAACGGACAGCTACGAGCAGTACTTC.

V is TRBV7-9 and J is TRBJ1-6; 8 bases line up with TRBD1. This CDR3 comprises 13 residues. CDR1 SEHNR and CDR2 FQNEAQ come from the germline V gene (reference sequence). Trimming took 5 bases from V and 8 from J; bases not matched to a gene: 2. The CDR3 DNA reads as TGTGCCAGCAGCCTGGACAGGGATTCACCCCTCCACTTT. Translation: CASSLDRDSPLHF.

The rearrangement joins TRBV27 to TRBJ1-4; tentative D call: TRBD1 (6 bases). Germline V lookup: CDR1 MNHEY, CDR2 SMNVEV (reference sequence). CDR3 length equals 15 residues. Trimming took off 4 bases at V and 4 bases at J, with 13 bases between the two ends. In nucleotides, the CDR3 is TGTGCCAGCAGTTCCCTGGGGGCGGGTAATGAAAAACTGTTTTTT. Its translation is CASSSLGAGNEKLFF.

The rearrangement uses TRBV11-2 and TRBJ2-6; no firm D call. V was trimmed by 3 bases and J by 0 bases, leaving 15 bases between them. The CDR3 runs to 18 residues. From germline, CDR1 is SGHAT and CDR2 FQNNGV. The CDR3 nucleotides are TGTGCCAGCAGCTTGAGGTTGACGGTGATCTCTGGGGCCAACGTCCTGACTTTC. Translating it yields CASSLRLTVISGANVLTF.

This clone has only one observation. This chain joins TRBV7-6 and TRBJ1-5; 7 nucleotides align to TRBD1. The V gene's germline CDR1 is SGHVS and CDR2 FNYEAQ. The CDR3 covers 12 residues. J lost 10 bases, V lost 5 bases, and 5 bases had no gene match. The CDR3 loop is CASSPRQGPQHF. Here the CDR3 DNA reads TGTGCCAGCAGCCCCAGACAGGGACCCCAGCATTTT.

This clone was seen once. Here the CDR3 DNA reads TGTGCCATCAGTGTCCAGGACAGCTGGGATTCACCCCTCCACTTT. Translated: CAISVQDSWDSPLHF. V gene TRBV10-3 combines with J gene TRBJ1-6, with D possibly matching TRBD1 (6 bases). Looked up from germline, CDR1 is ENHRY and CDR2 is SYGVKD. CDR3 length equals 15 residues. Trimming shortened V by 4 bases and J by 8 bases, and 15 bases separated the two germline ends.

The rearrangement links TRBV29-1 to TRBJ2-3; 7 bases are shared with TRBD2. The V segment lost 0 bases and the J segment 3 bases; nucleotides outside the gene matches: 6. This CDR3 contains 15 residues. Germline V gene lookup returns CDR1 SQVTM and CDR2 ANQGSEA. The CDR3 coding sequence is TGCAGCGTTGAAGATCTACTAGCGCCTACAGATACGCAGTATTTT. Amino acids: CSVEDLLAPTDTQYF.

This chain uses TRBV3-1 (or the pseudogene TRBV3-2) with TRBJ1-5, with a possible D match to TRBD1 (5 bases). The V and J ends lost 4 bases and 7 bases respectively, with 14 bases between them. Germline-derived CDR1 and CDR2 are LGHDT and YNNKEL (reference sequence). This CDR3 is built from 14 residues. This CDR3 is CASSPGGSRQPQHF. For the CDR3, the DNA is TGTGCCAGCAGCCCGGGGGGGTCGCGCCAGCCCCAGCATTTT.

The chain links TRBV4-3 to TRBJ2-7; 10 bases are shared with TRBD2. This CDR3 spans 19 amino acids. Per germline, CDR1 LGHNA and CDR2 YSLEER. The V gene end was trimmed by 2 bases and the J gene end by 2 bases; junction bases not matched to a gene: 15. CDR3 residues: CASSQRLQGGLAGAYEQYF. As DNA, the CDR3 is TGCGCCAGCAGCCAAAGGTTGCAGGGAGGCCTAGCGGGAGCCTACGAGCAGTACTTC.